These 3 T cell receptor beta chains were sequenced from one sample in a study of cytomegalovirus exposure and HLA in healthy donors. The PCR contained 60 Vbeta and 13 Jbeta primers. Data came from immunoSEQ multiplex PCR; TCRdb stores just in-frame clones and leaves some out. This sample has roughly 140,000 clones, with around 79% found just once. The sample was PBMCs. These receptors were collected from a woman aged 25 to 45 in good health and CMV-seronegative.

The rearrangement uses TRBV7-9 and TRBJ1-4; perhaps TRBD1 as D (5 bases). CDR3 length equals 15 residues. Trimming removed 5 bases at V and 7 bases at J, with 17 bases between. The germline CDR1 and CDR2 sequences are SEHNR and FQNEAQ (reference sequence). The CDR3 nucleotides are TGTGCCAGCAGCCGCAGACAGCATACTGCTGAAAAACTGTTTTTT. It translates to CASSRRQHTAEKLFF.

This clone was detected a few times. This chain uses TRBV7-3 with TRBJ1-6; no definite D call. V lost 2 bases and J lost 7, with 15 bases in between. The length of the CDR3 is 16 residues. Germline loops: CDR1 SGHTA, CDR2 FQGTGA. DNA of the CDR3: TGTGCCAGCAGCTTATACCTCGGTTCGTCCAATTCACCCCTCCACTTT. Residues: CASSLYLGSSNSPLHF. Using reference TRBV7-3 and TRBJ1-6 for the parts outside the CDR3, the full variable domain is GAGVSQTPSNKVTEKGKYVELRCDPISGHTALYWYRQSLGQGPEFLIYFQGTGAADDSGLPNDRFFAVRPEGSVSTLKIQRTERGDSAVYLCASSLYLGSSNSPLHFGNGTRLTVT.

A few counts support this clone. The rearrangement joins TRBV2 to TRBJ2-7; TRBD1 matches at 7 bases. The ends lost 6 bases at V and 3 bases at J; junction bases unmatched: 8. The CDR3 length is 14 residues. The V gene's germline CDR1 is SNHLY and CDR2 FYNNEI. The CDR3 DNA is TGTGCCAGCAGAATGACAGGGCCAAGCTACGAGCAGTACTTC. It translates to CASRMTGPSYEQYF.